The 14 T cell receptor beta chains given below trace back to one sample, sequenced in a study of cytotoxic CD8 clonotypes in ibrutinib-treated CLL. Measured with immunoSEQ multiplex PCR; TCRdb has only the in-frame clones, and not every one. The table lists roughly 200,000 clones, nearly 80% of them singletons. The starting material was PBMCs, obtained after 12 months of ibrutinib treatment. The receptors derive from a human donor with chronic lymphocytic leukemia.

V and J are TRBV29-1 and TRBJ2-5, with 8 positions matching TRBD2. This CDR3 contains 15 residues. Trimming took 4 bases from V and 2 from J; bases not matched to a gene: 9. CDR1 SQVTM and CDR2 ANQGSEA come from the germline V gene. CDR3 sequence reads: CSVGEFSGGQETQYF. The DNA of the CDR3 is TGCAGCGTTGGAGAGTTCAGCGGGGGTCAAGAGACCCAGTACTTC.

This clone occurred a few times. CDR3 protein: CASSVAGTSGILNEQFF. The CDR3 DNA reads TGTGCCAGCAGCGTAGCTGGGACTAGCGGGATACTCAATGAGCAGTTCTTC. The genes are TRBV9 and TRBJ2-1; TRBD2 matches 13 bases. Per germline, CDR1 SGDLS and CDR2 YYNGEE. V dropped 0 bases and J dropped 6; count of bases not matched to a gene: 6. The CDR3 extends over 17 amino acids.

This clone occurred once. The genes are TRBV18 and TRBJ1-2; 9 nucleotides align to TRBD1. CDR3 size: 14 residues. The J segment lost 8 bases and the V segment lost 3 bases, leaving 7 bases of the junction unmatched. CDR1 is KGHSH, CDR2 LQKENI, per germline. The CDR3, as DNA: TGTGCCAGCTCACCCGTACAGGGGGCGCAGGGCTACACCTTC. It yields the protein CASSPVQGAQGYTF.

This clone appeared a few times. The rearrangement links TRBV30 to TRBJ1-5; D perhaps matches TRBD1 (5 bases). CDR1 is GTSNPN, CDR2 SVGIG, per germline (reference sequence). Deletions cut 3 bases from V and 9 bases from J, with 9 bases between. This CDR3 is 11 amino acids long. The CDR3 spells CAWSREGPQHF. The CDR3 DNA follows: TGTGCCTGGAGCAGGGAGGGGCCCCAGCATTTT. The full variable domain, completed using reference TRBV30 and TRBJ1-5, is SQTIHQWPATLVQPVGSPLSLECTVEGTSNPNLYWYRQAAGRGLQLLFYSVGIGQISSEVPQNLSASRPQDRQFILSSKKLLLSDSGFYLCAWSREGPQHFGDGTRLSIL.

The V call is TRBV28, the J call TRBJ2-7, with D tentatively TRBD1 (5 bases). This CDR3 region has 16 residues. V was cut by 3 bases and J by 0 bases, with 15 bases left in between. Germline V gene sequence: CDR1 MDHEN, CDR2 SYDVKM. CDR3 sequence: CASSFFLGRSSYEQYF. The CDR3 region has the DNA TGTGCCAGCAGTTTCTTTTTGGGGCGAAGCTCCTACGAGCAGTACTTC.

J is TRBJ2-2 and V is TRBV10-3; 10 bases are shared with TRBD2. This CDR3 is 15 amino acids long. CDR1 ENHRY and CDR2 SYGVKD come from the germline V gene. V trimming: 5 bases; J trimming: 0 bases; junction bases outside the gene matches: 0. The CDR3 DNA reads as TGTGCCATCAGTCTAGCGGGGGCGAACACCGGGGAGCTGTTTTTT. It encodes CAISLAGANTGELFF.

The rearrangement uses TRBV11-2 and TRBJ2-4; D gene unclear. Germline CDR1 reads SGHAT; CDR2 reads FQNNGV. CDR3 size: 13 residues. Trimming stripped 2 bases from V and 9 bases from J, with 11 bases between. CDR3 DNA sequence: TGTGCCAGCAGCTTATCCCCCAGCAGCATTCAGTACTTC. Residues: CASSLSPSSIQYF.

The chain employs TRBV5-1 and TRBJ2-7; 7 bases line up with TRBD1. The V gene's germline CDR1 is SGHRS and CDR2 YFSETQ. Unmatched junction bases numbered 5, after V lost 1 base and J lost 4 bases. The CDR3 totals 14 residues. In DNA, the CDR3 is TGCGCCAGCAGCTTGTTGCCGGGACAGTACGAGCAGTACTTC. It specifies CASSLLPGQYEQYF.

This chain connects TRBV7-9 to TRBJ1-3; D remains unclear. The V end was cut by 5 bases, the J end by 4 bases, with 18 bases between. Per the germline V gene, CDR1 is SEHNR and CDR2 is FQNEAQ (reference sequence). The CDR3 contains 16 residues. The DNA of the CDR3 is TGTGCCAGCAGCCAGTCGGGTATGAGTTCAGGAAACACCATATATTTT. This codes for CASSQSGMSSGNTIYF.

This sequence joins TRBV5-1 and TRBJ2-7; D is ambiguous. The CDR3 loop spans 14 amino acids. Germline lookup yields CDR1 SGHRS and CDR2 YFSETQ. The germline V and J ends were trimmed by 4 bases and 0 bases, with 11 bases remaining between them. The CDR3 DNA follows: TGCGCCAGCAGCCCCGAAGACAACTCCTACGAGCAGTACTTC. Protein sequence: CASSPEDNSYEQYF.

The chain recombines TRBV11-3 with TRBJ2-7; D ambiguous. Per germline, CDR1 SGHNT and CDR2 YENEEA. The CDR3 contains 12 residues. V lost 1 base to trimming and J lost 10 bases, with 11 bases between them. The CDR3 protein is CASSLGRGHQYF. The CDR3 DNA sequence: TGTGCCAGCAGCTTAGGGCGTGGCCACCAGTACTTC.

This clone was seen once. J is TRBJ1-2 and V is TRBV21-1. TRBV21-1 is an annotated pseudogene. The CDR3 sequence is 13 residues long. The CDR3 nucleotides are TGTGCCAGCAGCAAAGGGTGGGTCCTCGGCTACACCTTC. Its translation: CASSKGWVLGYTF.

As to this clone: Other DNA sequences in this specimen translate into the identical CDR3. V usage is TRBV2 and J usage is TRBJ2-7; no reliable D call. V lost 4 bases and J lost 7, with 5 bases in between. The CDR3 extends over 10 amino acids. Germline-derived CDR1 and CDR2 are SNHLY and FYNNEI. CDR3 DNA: TGTGCCAGCAGTGTTACAGAGCAGTACTTC. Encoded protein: CASSVTEQYF.

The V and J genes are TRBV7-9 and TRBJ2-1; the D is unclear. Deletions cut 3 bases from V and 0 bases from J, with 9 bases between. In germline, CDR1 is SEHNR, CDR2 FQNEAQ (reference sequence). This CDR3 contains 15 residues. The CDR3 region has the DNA TGTGCCAGCAGCTTGGGTCTGAGCTCCTACAATGAGCAGTTCTTC. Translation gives CASSLGLSSYNEQFF.